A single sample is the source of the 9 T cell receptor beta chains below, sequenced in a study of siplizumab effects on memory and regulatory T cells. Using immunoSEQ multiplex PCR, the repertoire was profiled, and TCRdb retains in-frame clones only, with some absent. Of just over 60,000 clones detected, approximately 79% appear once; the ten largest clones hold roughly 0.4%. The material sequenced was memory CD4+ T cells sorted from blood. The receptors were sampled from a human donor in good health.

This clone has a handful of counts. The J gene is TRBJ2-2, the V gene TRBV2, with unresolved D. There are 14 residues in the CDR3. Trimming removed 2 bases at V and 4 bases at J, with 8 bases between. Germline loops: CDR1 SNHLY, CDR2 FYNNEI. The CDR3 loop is CASSERAGTGELFF. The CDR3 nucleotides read TGTGCCAGCAGTGAAAGGGCAGGCACCGGGGAGCTGTTTTTT. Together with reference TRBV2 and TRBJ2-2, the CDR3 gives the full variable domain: EPEVTQTPSHQVTQMGQEVILRCVPISNHLYFYWYRQILGQKVEFLVSFYNNEISEKSEIFDDQFSVERPDGSNFTLKIRSTKLEDSAMYFCASSERAGTGELFFGEGSRLTVL.

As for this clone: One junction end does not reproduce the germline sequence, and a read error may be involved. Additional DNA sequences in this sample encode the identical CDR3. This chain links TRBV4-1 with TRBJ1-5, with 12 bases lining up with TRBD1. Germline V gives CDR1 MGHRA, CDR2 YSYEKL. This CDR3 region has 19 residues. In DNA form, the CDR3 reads TGCGCCAGCAGCCGATCCGGGACAGGGGGCTGGGGTAGCAATCAGCCTCAGCATTTT. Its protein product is CASSRSGTGGWGSNQPQHF.

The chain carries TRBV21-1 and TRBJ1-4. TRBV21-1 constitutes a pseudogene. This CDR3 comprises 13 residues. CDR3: CANSGGVGEKLFF. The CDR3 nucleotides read TGTGCCAACTCCGGTGGAGTAGGTGAAAAACTGTTTTTT.

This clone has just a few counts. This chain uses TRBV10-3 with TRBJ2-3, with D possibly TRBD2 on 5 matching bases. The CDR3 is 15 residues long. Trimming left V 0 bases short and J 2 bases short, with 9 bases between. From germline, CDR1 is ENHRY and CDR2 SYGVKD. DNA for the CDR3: TGTGCCATCAGTGAGTCGATGGACTTCACAGATACGCAGTATTTT. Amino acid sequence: CAISESMDFTDTQYF.

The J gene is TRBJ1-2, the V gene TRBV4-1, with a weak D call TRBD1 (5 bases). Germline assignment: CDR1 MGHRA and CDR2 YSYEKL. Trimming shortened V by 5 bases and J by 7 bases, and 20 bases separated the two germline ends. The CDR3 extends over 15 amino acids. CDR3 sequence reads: CASSLPGSPPIGYTF. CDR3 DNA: TGCGCCAGCAGCTTACCAGGGTCTCCCCCTATTGGCTACACCTTC.

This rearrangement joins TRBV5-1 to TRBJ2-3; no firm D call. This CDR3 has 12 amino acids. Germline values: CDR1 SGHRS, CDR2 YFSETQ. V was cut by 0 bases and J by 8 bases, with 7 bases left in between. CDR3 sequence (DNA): TGCGCCAGCAGCTTGGAACAGAGTACGCAGTATTTT. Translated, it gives CASSLEQSTQYF.

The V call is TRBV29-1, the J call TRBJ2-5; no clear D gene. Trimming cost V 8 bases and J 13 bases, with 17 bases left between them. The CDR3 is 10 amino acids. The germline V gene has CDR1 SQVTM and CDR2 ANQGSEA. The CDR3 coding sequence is TGCAGCATAATCCACTTGGGATGGTACTTC. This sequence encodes CSIIHLGWYF.

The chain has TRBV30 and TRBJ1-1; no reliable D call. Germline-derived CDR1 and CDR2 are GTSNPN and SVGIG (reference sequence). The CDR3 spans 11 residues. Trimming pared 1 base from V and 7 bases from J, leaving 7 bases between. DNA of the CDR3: TGTGCCTGGAGTGGAGTGGGTGAAGCTTTCTTT. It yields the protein CAWSGVGEAFF.

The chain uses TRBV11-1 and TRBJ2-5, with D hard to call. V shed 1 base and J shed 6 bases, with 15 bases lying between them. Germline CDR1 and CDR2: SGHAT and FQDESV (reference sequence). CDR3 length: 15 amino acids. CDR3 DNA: TGTGCCAGCAGCTTAGGGACCCTTACGGCGCAGACCCAGTACTTC. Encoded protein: CASSLGTLTAQTQYF.